What follows are 29 T cell receptor beta chains derived from one specimen sequenced in a study of siplizumab effects on memory and regulatory T cells. This table comes from immunoSEQ multiplex PCR, and its TCRdb copy is limited to in-frame clones, with some not included. The sample yields some 99,000 clones, 92% seen once. The source material was Tregs sorted from blood. The receptors shown here come from a human donor in good health.

The chain combines TRBV7-2 with TRBJ1-5; D perhaps matches TRBD1 (6 bases). In germline, CDR1 is SGHTA, CDR2 FQGNSA. The V gene lost 3 bases and the J gene lost 1 base, with 10 bases spanning the gap. This CDR3 region has 15 residues. CDR3 in DNA: TGTGCCAGCAGCTTCCAACAGGGAAGCAATCAGCCCCAGCATTTT. Amino acids: CASSFQQGSNQPQHF.

The V gene is TRBV7-9, the J gene TRBJ2-1, with D perhaps TRBD1 or TRBD2 (6 bases each). Germline V lookup: CDR1 SEHNR, CDR2 FQNEAQ (reference sequence). V was pared by 6 bases and J by 8 bases, with 17 bases between. This CDR3 comprises 14 residues. The CDR3 is CASSPTGGRDEQFF. The CDR3 nucleotides are TGTGCCAGCAGTCCAACCGGGGGCAGGGATGAGCAGTTCTTC.

The chain couples TRBV7-9 to TRBJ1-5, with TRBD1 matching over 10 bases. Germline lookup yields CDR1 SEHNR and CDR2 FQNEAQ (reference sequence). Trimming removed 6 bases from V and 5 bases from J; junction bases left unmatched: 4. This CDR3 is built from 14 residues. The CDR3: CASSTGTGDQPQHF. CDR3 bases: TGTGCCAGCAGTACCGGGACAGGGGATCAGCCCCAGCATTTT.

This sequence joins TRBV2 and TRBJ2-7, with D hard to call. Trimming pared 6 bases from V and 3 bases from J, leaving 9 bases between. The CDR3 length is 12 residues. Germline V lookup: CDR1 SNHLY, CDR2 FYNNEI. The CDR3 DNA reads TGTGCCAGCAGCGCGGACGGCTACGAGCAGTACTTC. This gives the protein CASSADGYEQYF.

V gene TRBV7-2 combines with J gene TRBJ2-5, with D possibly being TRBD2 (6 bases). This CDR3 contains 11 residues. Germline assignment: CDR1 SGHTA and CDR2 FQGNSA. Trimming took 5 bases from V and 7 from J, leaving 8 bases between them. The CDR3 loop is CASSPAGTQYF. The CDR3 DNA sequence: TGTGCCAGCAGCCCAGCGGGGACCCAGTACTTC.

This chain links TRBV6-5 with TRBJ2-1; D gene unclear. The CDR3 sequence is 12 residues long. V dropped 5 bases and J dropped 4 bases, with 6 bases sitting between them. Germline V lookup: CDR1 MNHEY, CDR2 SVGAGI. The CDR3 reads CASSTPYNEQFF. CDR3 DNA: TGTGCCAGCAGTACCCCGTACAATGAGCAGTTCTTC.

The chain is built from TRBV5-1 and TRBJ2-3; D is undetermined. Looked up from germline, CDR1 is SGHRS and CDR2 is YFSETQ. Deletions cut 3 bases from V and 4 bases from J, with 9 bases between. This CDR3 is 13 amino acids long. This chain's CDR3 is CASSSIPPDTQYF. CDR3 coding DNA: TGCGCCAGCAGCTCAATACCCCCAGATACGCAGTATTTT.

The rearrangement links TRBV18 to TRBJ1-1; D is unclear. Germline CDR1 reads KGHSH; CDR2 reads LQKENI. The length of the CDR3 is 14 residues. Trimming removed 6 bases at V and 0 bases at J, with 11 bases between. The CDR3 loop is CASSREAVNTEAFF. CDR3 coding DNA: TGTGCCAGCTCGCGAGAGGCGGTGAACACTGAAGCTTTCTTT.

The CDR3 reads CASSWGVGGTYEQYF. For the CDR3, the DNA is TGCGCCAGCAGCTGGGGTGTCGGGGGTACATACGAGCAGTACTTC. V gene TRBV5-1 combines with J gene TRBJ2-7; D possibly corresponds to TRBD2 (6 bases). Trimming took off 3 bases at V and 4 bases at J, with 17 bases between the two ends. Germline values: CDR1 SGHRS, CDR2 YFSETQ. The CDR3 is made up of 15 amino acids.

This chain connects TRBV25-1 to TRBJ1-1, with no clear D. This CDR3 has 11 residues. Germline lookup yields CDR1 MGHDK and CDR2 SYGVNS. Trimming left V 4 bases short and J 9 bases short, with 9 bases between. In DNA form, the CDR3 reads TGTGCCAGCAGTGGTGGTCTTAAAGCTTTCTTT. It is translated as CASSGGLKAFF.

A note on this clone: This same CDR3 is encoded by further DNA sequences in the sample. The CDR3 coding sequence is TGCGCAAGTCGCTCGTGCTTTTCAACAGGGATTCTCCCGGTGAAGGAGCAGTACTTC. Its translation: CASRSCFSTGILPVKEQYF. The V gene is TRBV12-2, the J gene TRBJ2-7; the table gives TRBD1 as D, unverified against the DNA. TRBV12-2 is noted as a pseudogene. The CDR3 is 19 residues long.

V and J are TRBV19 and TRBJ2-7, with TRBD2 identical over 8 bases. The CDR3 consists of 15 residues. Trimming took 2 bases from V and 4 from J; bases not matched to a gene: 7. The V gene's germline CDR1 is LNHDA and CDR2 SQIVND (reference sequence). CDR3: CASSIQAGVVYEQYF. The CDR3 DNA sequence: TGTGCCAGTAGTATACAAGCGGGAGTCGTGTACGAGCAGTACTTC. The full variable domain, rest sourced from reference TRBV19 and TRBJ2-7, is DGGITQSPKYLFRKEGQNVTLSCEQNLNHDAMYWYRQDPGQGLRLIYYSQIVNDFQKGDIAEGYSVSREKKESFPLTVTSAQKNPTAFYLCASSIQAGVVYEQYFGPGTRLTVT.

The chain recombines TRBV9 with TRBJ2-5; D perhaps matches TRBD1 (7 bases). V was cut by 1 base and J by 5 bases, with 12 bases left in between. This CDR3 contains 14 residues. Germline V gene lookup returns CDR1 SGDLS and CDR2 YYNGEE. CDR3 DNA: TGTGCCAGCAGCGTACGGGCAGGGGGGGAGACCCAGTACTTC. Protein sequence: CASSVRAGGETQYF.

V usage is TRBV29-1 and J usage is TRBJ2-5; D is perhaps TRBD1 (6 bases). The V gene's germline CDR1 is SQVTM and CDR2 ANQGSEA. CDR3 length: 13 residues. Trimming took 1 base from V and 0 from J, leaving 6 bases between them. The CDR3 loop reads CSVEGTDQETQYF. The CDR3 DNA sequence: TGCAGCGTTGAAGGGACAGACCAAGAGACCCAGTACTTC.

The CDR3 DNA is TGTGCCAGCAGCAGGGGCGACGGGCTATACTACGAGCAGTACTTC. As protein: CASSRGDGLYYEQYF. V and J are TRBV5-6 and TRBJ2-7; D is possibly TRBD1 (5 bases). The V end lost 4 bases, the J end lost 3 bases, and 17 bases lay between the germline ends. The CDR3 totals 15 residues. The germline V gene encodes CDR1 SGHDT and CDR2 YYEEEE.

The chain carries TRBV5-6 and TRBJ2-3; D unclear. The CDR3 sequence is 18 residues long. Trimming took off 1 base at V and 0 bases at J, with 18 bases between the two ends. Germline V lookup: CDR1 SGHDT, CDR2 YYEEEE. The CDR3 region is CASSLIGRTRASTDTQYF. Here the CDR3 DNA reads TGTGCCAGCAGCTTGATTGGTAGGACGCGAGCTAGCACAGATACGCAGTATTTT.

The chain has TRBV18 and TRBJ1-1, with 10 nucleotides matching TRBD1. Germline values: CDR1 KGHSH, CDR2 LQKENI. With V trimmed by 3 bases and J by 4 bases, 8 bases remained unmatched. This CDR3 has 16 amino acids. The CDR3 region has the DNA TGTGCCAGCTCACCGGCCTTAGGACAGGGGGTCACTGAAGCTTTCTTT. Translation gives CASSPALGQGVTEAFF.

The chain carries TRBV6-5 and TRBJ1-1; tentative D call: TRBD1 (5 bases). V lost 6 bases, J lost 4 bases, and 12 bases lay in between. Germline CDR1 MNHEY, CDR2 SVGAGI. The CDR3 length is 13 residues. The CDR3 nucleotides are TGTGCCAGCAGCCCCCGCGGGGCCACTGAAGCTTTCTTT. As protein: CASSPRGATEAFF.

The V gene is TRBV6-5, the J gene TRBJ1-2, with 7 bases that match TRBD1. The germline CDR1 and CDR2 sequences are MNHEY and SVGAGI. The V segment lost 7 bases and the J segment 1 base; nucleotides outside the gene matches: 3. There are 13 residues in the CDR3. In DNA form, the CDR3 reads TGTGCCAGCATACAGGGGCTTAACTATGGCTACACCTTC. Translating it yields CASIQGLNYGYTF.

The chain links TRBV18 to TRBJ2-5; the D gene is possibly TRBD2 (6 bases). Germline lookup yields CDR1 KGHSH and CDR2 LQKENI. This CDR3 is 14 amino acids long. V lost 6 bases and J 7 bases, leaving 18 bases between the germline ends. The CDR3 bases are TGTGCCAGCTCCCCCGGGACCCAGGGAGGGACCCAGTACTTC. Protein: CASSPGTQGGTQYF.

The count of this clone is one. The gene calls are TRBV12-5 and TRBJ1-3; D gene unclear. Trimming took off 7 bases at V and 4 bases at J, with 11 bases between the two ends. The CDR3 runs 13 residues. CDR1 LGHNT and CDR2 FRNRAP come from the germline V gene. The CDR3 region is CASVKLEGNTIYF. In DNA, the CDR3 is TGTGCTAGTGTTAAACTCGAGGGAAACACCATATATTTT.

The chain recombines TRBV5-1 with TRBJ1-5; D is unresolved. Trimming pared 0 bases from V and 0 bases from J, leaving 7 bases between. Germline CDR1 and CDR2: SGHRS and YFSETQ. The CDR3 contains 15 residues. CDR3: CASSLGFSSNQPQHF. The CDR3 DNA reads as TGCGCCAGCAGCTTGGGGTTCAGTAGCAATCAGCCCCAGCATTTT.

This clone has a handful of counts. DNA of the CDR3: TGTGCCAGCAGCGTAGGGTGGGGCCCAGGGGGCAATCAGCCCCAGCATTTT. Protein sequence: CASSVGWGPGGNQPQHF. This chain links TRBV9 with TRBJ1-5; D perhaps matches TRBD1 (6 bases). This CDR3 comprises 17 residues. V was shortened by 0 bases and J by 2 bases, with 15 bases between the two germline ends. Per the germline V gene, CDR1 is SGDLS and CDR2 is YYNGEE.

The rearrangement links TRBV5-4 to TRBJ1-1; D gene unclear. The CDR3 runs to 13 residues. The germline gives CDR1 SGHNT, CDR2 YYREEE (reference sequence). The germline V and J ends were trimmed by 4 bases and 5 bases, with 12 bases remaining between them. The CDR3 DNA reads TGTGCCAGCAGCCGCGGGCTGGAGACTGAAGCTTTCTTT. Translated, it gives CASSRGLETEAFF.

V gene TRBV28 combines with J gene TRBJ2-5, with 10 bases fitting TRBD2. Germline loops: CDR1 MDHEN, CDR2 SYDVKM. This CDR3 has 14 amino acids. V trimming: 5 bases; J trimming: 5 bases; junction bases outside the gene matches: 5. CDR3 residues: CASSPSGSGETQYF. The CDR3 DNA sequence: TGTGCCAGCAGTCCTAGCGGGAGTGGGGAGACCCAGTACTTC.

The chain joins TRBV11-1 to TRBJ2-3, with D maybe TRBD2 (5 bases). This CDR3 region has 14 residues. V shed 5 bases and J shed 2 bases, with 11 bases lying between them. Germline-derived CDR1 and CDR2 are SGHAT and FQDESV (reference sequence). The DNA of the CDR3 is TGTGCCAGCAGCCAGCGGTTCGTCACAGATACGCAGTATTTT. As protein: CASSQRFVTDTQYF.

The CDR3 protein is CASSPRLILYNEQFF. DNA for the CDR3: TGTGCCAGCAGCCCGAGACTAATCCTCTACAATGAGCAGTTCTTC. The V gene is TRBV11-1, the J gene TRBJ2-1; a possible D gene is TRBD2 (5 bases). CDR1 and CDR2 (germline): SGHAT, FQDESV (reference sequence). The CDR3 is 15 residues long. With 5 bases removed from V and 3 bases from J, the gap between germline ends came to 14 bases.

V is TRBV18 and J is TRBJ2-2; the D is unclear. The germline gives CDR1 KGHSH, CDR2 LQKENI. The CDR3 sequence is 13 residues long. The V and J ends lost 2 bases and 5 bases respectively, with 6 bases between them. Here the CDR3 DNA reads TGTGCCAGCTCACCAGGGTATACCGGGGAGCTGTTTTTT. Its translation is CASSPGYTGELFF.

CDR3: CASSLSATPREQYF. CDR3 in DNA: TGTGCCAGCAGCTTGTCCGCTACTCCTCGCGAGCAGTACTTC. The chain recombines TRBV5-4 with TRBJ2-5; D gene ambiguous. The J call may be faulty, since TRBJ2-7 better matches the DNA end. Germline lookup yields CDR1 SGHNT and CDR2 YYREEE (reference sequence). This CDR3 comprises 14 residues.